This TCR beta chain comes out of a study of PD-L1 blockade in urothelial cancer. About the study: In terms of prior chemotherapy, patients had received 0 to 3 regimens. At 6 weeks and at 3 weeks (second dose) after treatment start, blood was analyzed.

The study's findings and limits: It was durable-benefit patients whose tumor-associated blood clones expanded more at 3 weeks.

The cohort comprised individuals with locally advanced or metastatic urothelial carcinoma. V was clipped by 0 bases and J by 1 base; unmatched bases: 6. The CDR3 runs 16 residues. Germline V CDR1 and CDR2: SGHDT, YYEEEE. For this clone: Its cognate antigen is unknown.

Repertoires were generated with immunoSEQ multiplex PCR, while TCRdb's copy carries only in-frame clones and drops some. The table shows 60,000 to 85,000 clones, with about 85% occurring only once. The material sequenced was PBMCs, taken around atezolizumab (anti-PD-L1) treatment. The TCR originated in a woman aged 70-85 years with urothelial cancer. The rearrangement links TRBV5-6 to TRBJ1-1; the match to TRBD1 covers 7 bases. The CDR3 DNA follows: TGTGCCAGCAGCTTGGAGGGGGCGCGGCGGAACACTGAAGCTTTCTTT. Translating gives CASSLEGARRNTEAFF.